The subject of this entry is one T cell receptor (beta chain). These data are taken from a study of blood T cell repertoires in COVID-19. Whole-study context: Collection of acute and convalescent COVID-19 samples took place in the United States, Italy and Spain. The analysed material was cDNA or gDNA that came from T cells, B-cell-depleted T cells, or PBMCs.

Participants were placed into cohorts based on the clinical history they reported. Germline trimming cut 4 bases from V and 5 bases from J; bases unmatched to any gene: 12. The CDR3 runs to 16 residues. The V gene's germline CDR1 is SGHRS and CDR2 YFSETQ. Source study methods: Scientists estimated how many nucleated cells there were by amplifying reference gene primers. Libraries were prepared by immunoSEQ multiplex PCR; TCRdb keeps only in-frame clonotypes and omits some of them. Clone size and V and J calls were adopted from that table, with D and trimming inferred from the DNA. This sample has fewer than 250,000 clones, with about 81% found just once.

J is TRBJ2-7 and V is TRBV5-1; 10 positions match TRBD1. The source is a woman in her thirties who had recovered from COVID-19. The sequencing input was PBMCs or T cells enriched from blood (not recorded which). In DNA form, the CDR3 reads TGCGCCAGCAGCCCGACCCCGGGACAGGGGCCGAACGAGCAGTACTTC. Translating it yields CASSPTPGQGPNEQYF.